This passage covers 18 T cell receptor beta chains from one sample sequenced in a study of tumor-infiltrating lymphocytes in oesophageal squamous cell carcinoma. TCRdb re-analysed the PCR reads in MiXCR, keeping a single row per CDR3 protein. The sample has about 15,000 distinct CDR3 sequences; roughly 50% are singletons. The sequenced sample was esophageal tumor tissue. These receptors came from a female donor with esophageal squamous cell carcinoma.

The chain recombines TRBV24-1 with TRBJ2-2; 8 nucleotides agree with TRBD1. Per germline, CDR1 KGHDR and CDR2 SFDVKD. This CDR3 contains 14 residues. With V trimmed by 7 bases and J by 6 bases, 6 bases remained unmatched. CDR3 DNA: TGTGCCACCAGGGGACAGGATTCTTCCGGGGAGCTGTTTTTT. It translates to CATRGQDSSGELFF.

The genes are TRBV7-8 and TRBJ2-4; TRBD2 might be the D (7 bases). The better agreement between TRBJ2-5 and the DNA end casts doubt on the J call. This CDR3 spans 14 amino acids. Germline V gene data show CDR1 as SGHVS and CDR2 as FQNEAQ. CDR3 region: CASSRGGGRETQYF. Here the CDR3 DNA reads TGTGCCAGCAGCCGAGGGGGGGGGCGGGAGACCCAGTACTTC.

The DNA of the CDR3 is TGTGCCATCAGTGACCCTACAGGGCTAAGCGTTTCTGGGGCCAACGTCCTGACTTTC. This translates into CAISDPTGLSVSGANVLTF. V is TRBV10-3 and J is TRBJ2-6; a weak D match, TRBD1 (6 bases). Between the trimmed V and J ends, which lost 3 bases and 1 base, there was a span of 19 bases. This CDR3 is built from 19 residues. Germline assignment: CDR1 ENHRY and CDR2 SYGVKD.

This clonotype appeared a few times. The V and J genes are TRBV3-1 and TRBJ2-1; TRBD2 matches 15 bases. The J call is doubtful: the DNA matches TRBJ2-7 better. CDR1 is LGHDT and CDR2 is YNNKEL in the germline V gene (reference sequence). The CDR3 is 16 amino acids. The CDR3 nucleotides read TGTGCCAGCAGCCAAGGGACTAGCGGGAGGGCCTCCGAGCAGTACTTC. Protein sequence: CASSQGTSGRASEQYF.

J is TRBJ2-4 and V is TRBV7-8; no reliable D call. Germline V gene sequence: CDR1 SGHVS, CDR2 FQNEAQ. This CDR3 is 13 amino acids long. V lost 0 bases to trimming and J lost 8 bases, with 8 bases between them. As DNA, the CDR3 is TGTGCCAGCAGCTTAGCACAGTTAGACATTCAGTACTTC. Translated, it gives CASSLAQLDIQYF. The full variable domain, completed using reference TRBV7-8 and TRBJ2-4, is GAGVSQSPRYKVAKRGQDVALRCDPISGHVSLFWYQQALGQGPEFLTYFQNEAQLDKSGLPSDRFFAERPEGSVSTLKIQRTQQEDSAVYLCASSLAQLDIQYFGAGTRLSVL.

This clonotype was picked up many times. One base away lies a much larger clone, so this may be a sequencing read error. The chain couples TRBV19 to TRBJ2-5; 9 nucleotides agree with TRBD2. Germline CDR1 and CDR2: LNHDA and SQIVND (reference sequence). This CDR3 comprises 13 residues. The CDR3 DNA is TGTGCGACTAGACTAGCGGTGAAAAATGAGCAGTACTTC. It codes for CATRLAVKNEQYF.

This clonotype was seen at least ten times. The rearrangement uses TRBV10-3 and TRBJ1-5, with a weak D call TRBD1 (5 bases). Trimming removed 2 bases at V and 6 bases at J, with 8 bases between. Germline CDR1 ENHRY, CDR2 SYGVKD. This CDR3 comprises 13 residues. The CDR3 sequence is CAISEGQGQPQHF. The CDR3 DNA is TGTGCCATCAGTGAGGGTCAGGGTCAGCCCCAGCATTTT.

In regard to this clonotype: An end of the junction differs from the germline gene, which may be a read error. The chain links TRBV28 to TRBJ2-6, with D tentatively TRBD1 (5 bases). The CDR3 has 15 residues. Germline CDR1 is MDHEN and CDR2 is SYDVKM. CDR3 in amino acids: CASNPQGVIRSPLHF. CDR3 nucleotides: TGTGCCAGCAATCCGCAGGGCGTTATCCGGTCACCCCTCCACTTC. Using reference TRBV28 and TRBJ2-6 for the parts outside the CDR3, the full variable domain is DVKVTQSSRYLVKRTGEKVFLECVQDMDHENMFWYRQDPGLGLRLIYFSYDVKMKEKGDIPEGYSVSREKKERFSLILESASTNQTSMYLCASNPQGVIRSPLHFGAGSRLTVL.

This clonotype is medium-sized (0.01 to 0.1%) by share. A much bigger clone sits one base away, suggesting this may be a read error. The chain carries TRBV9 and TRBJ2-7, with 11 bases that match TRBD2. V lost 3 bases, J lost 7 bases, and 18 bases stayed unmatched. This CDR3 comprises 18 residues. Germline CDR1 and CDR2: SGDLS and YYNGEE. CDR3 protein: CASSARGGTSGGYNEQYF. As DNA, the CDR3 is TGTGCCAGCAGCGCCCGTGGGGGGACTAGCGGAGGCTACAATGAGCAGTACTTC. The full variable domain, rest sourced from reference TRBV9 and TRBJ2-7, is DSGVTQTPKHLITATGQRVTLRCSPRSGDLSVYWYQQSLDQGLQFLIQYYNGEERAKGNILERFSAQQFPDLHSELNLSSLELGDSALYFCASSARGGTSGGYNEQYFGPGTRLTVT.

The chain joins TRBV7-3 to TRBJ2-5; 8 nucleotides agree with TRBD2. TRBJ2-7 matches the DNA end more closely, so the J call is doubtful. This CDR3 has 16 residues. Germline loops: CDR1 SGHTA, CDR2 FQGTGA. As DNA, the CDR3 is TGTGCCAGCAGCCCAGCGGGAGCCGGGGGGGCCTACGAGCAGTACTTC. Translating it yields CASSPAGAGGAYEQYF.

The chain joins TRBV6-2 or TRBV6-3 to TRBJ2-1; no clear D. The J call may be mistaken, given a closer DNA end match to TRBJ2-7. Germline values: CDR1 MNHEY, CDR2 SVGEGT. This CDR3 is built from 12 residues. CDR3 in amino acids: CASSSELYEQYF. DNA for the CDR3: TGTGCCAGCAGTTCCGAGTTATACGAGCAGTACTTC.

The chain employs TRBV6-1 and TRBJ2-5, with a tentative D call TRBD2 (7 bases). With 10 bases removed from V and 4 bases from J, the gap between germline ends came to 16 bases. The CDR3 spans 13 residues. Germline assignment: CDR1 MNHNS and CDR2 SASEGT. In nucleotides, the CDR3 is TGTGCCATCGACCCGGGGGGCTCAGAGACCCAGTACTTC. Translated: CAIDPGGSETQYF.

The chain employs TRBV7-2 and TRBJ2-3; TRBD1 agrees at 7 bases. The DNA matches TRBJ1-1 better at its end, which makes the J call doubtful. CDR3 length equals 12 residues. The germline V gene has CDR1 SGHTA and CDR2 FQGNSA. Written as DNA, the CDR3 is TGTGCCAGCAGCTTCGCAGGGGGGGTAGCTTTCTTT. It is translated as CASSFAGGVAFF.

In nucleotides, the CDR3 is TGTGCCAGCAGCTTATCGGACAGCCAAGAGACCCAGTACTTC. It encodes CASSLSDSQETQYF. The chain employs TRBV11-3 and TRBJ2-5, with D possibly matching TRBD1 (6 bases). Germline lookup yields CDR1 SGHNT and CDR2 YENEEA. This CDR3 has 14 amino acids. The germline V and J ends were trimmed by 2 bases and 1 base, with 8 bases remaining between them.

Within the sample, this clonotype is medium-sized (0.01 to 0.1%). This sequence joins TRBV6-1 and TRBJ1-2; D remains ambiguous. V was cut by 2 bases and J by 0 bases, with 19 bases left in between. Germline CDR1 is MNHNS and CDR2 is SASEGT. This CDR3 spans 18 amino acids. The CDR3 coding sequence is TGTGCCAGCAGTGAATCCCCCCCACAAGGGTTTTCTAACTATGGCTACACCTTC. Translated: CASSESPPQGFSNYGYTF.

The CDR3 protein is CASAYLDREPSDTQYF. CDR3 nucleotides: TGTGCCAGCGCCTACCTAGACAGGGAACCTTCCGATACGCAGTATTTT. The chain couples TRBV7-8 to TRBJ2-3, with 7 bases identical to TRBD1. CDR1 and CDR2 from the germline V gene are SGHVS and FQNEAQ. The J segment lost 6 bases and the V segment lost 8 bases, leaving 17 bases of the junction unmatched. This CDR3 region has 16 residues. Based on the CDR3 plus reference TRBV7-8 and TRBJ2-3, the full variable domain is GAGVSQSPRYKVAKRGQDVALRCDPISGHVSLFWYQQALGQGPEFLTYFQNEAQLDKSGLPSDRFFAERPEGSVSTLKIQRTQQEDSAVYLCASAYLDREPSDTQYFGPGTRLTVL.

This rearrangement joins TRBV6-2 or TRBV6-3 to TRBJ2-7, with 11 bases that match TRBD2. V lost 5 bases and J lost 2; bases outside the gene matches: 8. Looked up from germline, CDR1 is MNHEY and CDR2 is SVGEGT. The CDR3 is 16 residues long. The CDR3 region is CASSALEGLAAYEQYF. As DNA, the CDR3 is TGTGCCAGCAGTGCCTTAGAGGGACTAGCGGCCTACGAGCAGTACTTC.

This chain connects TRBV7-8 to TRBJ2-5, with D maybe TRBD1 (6 bases). TRBJ2-7 matches the DNA end more closely, so the J call is doubtful. Germline V lookup: CDR1 SGHVS, CDR2 FQNEAQ. This CDR3 region has 13 residues. CDR3 nucleotide sequence: TGTGCCATTCCGGGACAAAACTCCTACGAGCAGTACTTC. Translating it yields CAIPGQNSYEQYF.